This T cell receptor (beta chain) was obtained from a study of radiotherapy plus CTLA-4 blockade in lung cancer. As for the study in general: For 18% of patients, objective responses occurred, and about 30% had disease control. Study results and caveats: Radiotherapy was combined with ipilimumab, and tumor-derived TCR clones then expanded in blood. Early blood T cell clone changes and increased post-radiation serum interferon-beta were reportedly the strongest response predictors.

People whose metastatic non-small-cell lung cancer was chemo-refractory got focal radiation along with CTLA-4 blockade by ipilimumab. Data came from immunoSEQ multiplex PCR; TCRdb stores just in-frame clones and leaves some out. The profile shows over 50,000 clones, roughly 80% of them singletons. As regards this clone: As yet, its antigen is unknown.

V dropped 0 bases and J dropped 0 bases, with 9 bases sitting between them. Per the germline V gene, CDR1 is SGHDN and CDR2 is FVKESK. The CDR3 spans 16 residues. The chain has TRBV14 and TRBJ1-3, with D unresolved. The receptor comes from a human donor with non-small cell lung cancer who had a complete response to radiotherapy plus ipilimumab. The material was peripheral blood, obtained from a patient treated with radiotherapy plus ipilimumab. In DNA, the CDR3 is TGTGCCAGCAGCCAAGATGTAAGGAGCTCTGGAAACACCATATATTTT. It translates to CASSQDVRSSGNTIYF. The complete variable domain, with remaining parts taken from reference TRBV14 and TRBJ1-3, reads EAGVTQFPSHSVIEKGQTVTLRCDPISGHDNLYWYRRVMGKEIKFLLHFVKESKQDESGMPNNRFLAERTGGTYSTLKVQPAELEDSGVYFCASSQDVRSSGNTIYFGEGSWLTVV.